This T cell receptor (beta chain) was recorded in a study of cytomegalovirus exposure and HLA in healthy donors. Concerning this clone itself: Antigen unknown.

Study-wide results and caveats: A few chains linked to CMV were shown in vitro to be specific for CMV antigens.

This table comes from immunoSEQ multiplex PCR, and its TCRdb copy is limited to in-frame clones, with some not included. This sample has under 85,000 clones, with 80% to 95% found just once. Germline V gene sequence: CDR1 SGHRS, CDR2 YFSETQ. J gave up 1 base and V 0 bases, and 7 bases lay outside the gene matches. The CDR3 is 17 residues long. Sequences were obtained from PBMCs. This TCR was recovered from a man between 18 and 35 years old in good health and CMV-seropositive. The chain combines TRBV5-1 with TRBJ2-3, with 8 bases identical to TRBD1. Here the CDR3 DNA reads TGCGCCAGCAGCTTGGTGAGGGCGACAGGGGGCACAGATACGCAGTATTTT. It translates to CASSLVRATGGTDTQYF.